These 29 T cell receptor beta chains were all obtained from the same sample, sequenced in a study of a mutant IDH1 vaccine in newly diagnosed glioma. The assay was immunoSEQ multiplex PCR, and TCRdb's table has in-frame clones only and misses some. The sample yields around 60,000 clones, approximately 81% seen once. As for time point: week 23, last vaccination. In every dose of vaccine, 300 ug of mutant IDH1 20-mer peptide was given alongside topical imiquimod. These receptors are not linked to any known antigen. This specimen was PBMCs, taken from a glioma patient whose treatment included an IDH1 peptide vaccine. The receptors stem from a young man with glioma.

This clone came up a few times. Other DNA sequences in this specimen translate into the identical CDR3. The chain links TRBV7-9 to TRBJ2-7, with TRBD2 matching 8 bases. The J segment lost 3 bases and the V segment lost 5 bases, leaving 3 bases of the junction unmatched. The CDR3 length is 13 residues. Looked up from germline, CDR1 is SEHNR and CDR2 is FQNEAQ (reference sequence). CDR3 residues: CASSPGTSYEQYF. The CDR3 nucleotides read TGTGCCAGCAGCCCCGGGACTAGCTACGAGCAGTACTTC.

The rearrangement links TRBV7-2 to TRBJ1-4; D unclear. Germline V lookup: CDR1 SGHTA, CDR2 FQGNSA. V lost 2 bases to trimming and J lost 3 bases, with 13 bases between them. The CDR3 totals 16 residues. CDR3 nucleotide sequence: TGTGCCAGCAGCTTATCGGAGGTTTGGGCTAATGAAAAACTGTTTTTT. It codes for CASSLSEVWANEKLFF.

The chain combines TRBV4-1 with TRBJ2-6; D may be TRBD2 (5 bases). CDR1 and CDR2 (germline): MGHRA, YSYEKL. The CDR3 spans 19 residues. The V end was cut by 4 bases, the J end by 0 bases, with 19 bases between. The chain's CDR3 is CASSPDPGKLRSGANVLTF. DNA of the CDR3: TGCGCCAGCAGCCCGGACCCCGGGAAACTTCGCTCTGGGGCCAACGTCCTGACTTTC.

The chain has TRBV25-1 and TRBJ2-1; 13 bases fit TRBD2. The CDR3 runs to 15 residues. V lost 6 bases and J lost 6; bases outside the gene matches: 5. Per the germline V gene, CDR1 is MGHDK and CDR2 is SYGVNS. CDR3 in amino acids: CASRFTSGGANEQFF. The CDR3 nucleotides are TGTGCCAGCAGGTTTACTAGCGGGGGGGCCAATGAGCAGTTCTTC.

This chain links TRBV5-4 with TRBJ2-7; D not certain. CDR1 is SGHNT and CDR2 is YYREEE in the germline V gene (reference sequence). The CDR3 contains 12 residues. Trimming cost V 4 bases and J 3 bases, with 8 bases left between them. CDR3 in amino acids: CASSKVGYEQYF. As DNA, the CDR3 is TGTGCCAGCAGCAAGGTCGGCTACGAGCAGTACTTC.

CDR3 nucleotide sequence: TGTGCCAGCAGTTCGACAGGGGCGCTTTACAATGAGCAGTTCTTC. Translating it yields CASSSTGALYNEQFF. This sequence joins TRBV6-5 and TRBJ2-1, with TRBD1 identical over 8 bases. V dropped 4 bases and J dropped 4; count of bases not matched to a gene: 6. The CDR3 covers 15 residues. Germline CDR1 MNHEY, CDR2 SVGAGI.

This sequence joins TRBV7-2 and TRBJ1-6, with TRBD1 identical over 9 bases. This CDR3 is 16 amino acids long. V lost 3 bases to trimming and J lost 6 bases; unmatched junction nucleotides: 6. Per germline, CDR1 SGHTA and CDR2 FQGNSA. Written as DNA, the CDR3 is TGTGCCAGCAGCTTGGACAGGGGCCTCGGTAATTCACCCCTCCACTTT. It is translated as CASSLDRGLGNSPLHF.

The chain carries TRBV7-2 and TRBJ2-3, with 7 bases identical to TRBD2. The CDR3 consists of 13 residues. V was clipped by 0 bases and J by 12 bases; unmatched bases: 6. Germline-derived CDR1 and CDR2 are SGHTA and FQGNSA. The CDR3 DNA is TGTGCCAGCAGCTTAGCCCCGGGGGGAACTCAGTATTTT. Encoded protein: CASSLAPGGTQYF.

The chain uses TRBV5-1 and TRBJ2-3; D might be TRBD1 or TRBD2, each matching 5 bases. V lost 4 bases and J 5 bases, leaving 11 bases between the germline ends. The CDR3 loop spans 13 amino acids. CDR1 and CDR2 from the germline V gene are SGHRS and YFSETQ. The CDR3 DNA reads TGCGCCAGCAGCCCTCTGGGGGTAGATACGCAGTATTTT. Translation: CASSPLGVDTQYF.

A single count supports this clone. The chain has TRBV2 and TRBJ1-1; TRBD1 matches at 7 bases. Germline V gene sequence: CDR1 SNHLY, CDR2 FYNNEI. Trimming took 2 bases from V and 0 from J; bases not matched to a gene: 3. CDR3 length: 15 amino acids. The CDR3 spells CASSEKGAMNTEAFF. Here the CDR3 DNA reads TGTGCCAGCAGTGAAAAGGGGGCGATGAACACTGAAGCTTTCTTT. Together with reference TRBV2 and TRBJ1-1, the CDR3 gives the full variable domain: EPEVTQTPSHQVTQMGQEVILRCVPISNHLYFYWYRQILGQKVEFLVSFYNNEISEKSEIFDDQFSVERPDGSNFTLKIRSTKLEDSAMYFCASSEKGAMNTEAFFGQGTRLTVV.

The rearrangement uses TRBV4-1 and TRBJ2-2; the match to TRBD2 covers 11 bases. This CDR3 spans 15 amino acids. The junction had 5 bases not matched to a gene; V was cut back by 5 bases and J by 6 bases. Germline V gene sequence: CDR1 MGHRA, CDR2 YSYEKL. The CDR3: CASSFSGGAAGELFF. The CDR3 nucleotides are TGCGCCAGCAGCTTTAGCGGGGGGGCCGCCGGGGAGCTGTTTTTT.

This clone appeared a single time. The gene calls are TRBV5-1 and TRBJ2-7, with D possibly TRBD1 on 5 matching bases. The ends were cut back, 6 bases at V and 7 bases at J, with 23 bases in the middle. The germline gives CDR1 SGHRS, CDR2 YFSETQ. The length of the CDR3 is 15 residues. As DNA, the CDR3 is TGCGCCAGCAAATTCTCGTCACAGACAGCTACGGAGCAGTACTTC. The encoded protein is CASKFSSQTATEQYF.

The CDR3 spells CASSQGQSAYEQYF. DNA of the CDR3: TGCGCCAGCAGCCAAGGACAGTCGGCCTACGAGCAGTACTTC. The chain carries TRBV4-1 and TRBJ2-7, with a tentative D call TRBD1 (5 bases). Germline CDR1 reads MGHRA; CDR2 reads YSYEKL. Trimming left V 1 base short and J 2 bases short, with 9 bases between. The CDR3 has 14 amino acids.

The chain uses TRBV29-1 and TRBJ2-5; 11 bases are a match to TRBD1. The DNA end favors TRBJ2-7, so the J call may be wrong. CDR3 length equals 15 residues. Germline assignment: CDR1 SQVTM and CDR2 ANQGSEA. The CDR3 here is CSVGDRGKKYYEQYF. The CDR3, as DNA: TGCAGCGTTGGGGACAGGGGGAAAAAGTACTACGAGCAGTACTTC.

The rearrangement uses TRBV4-1 and TRBJ1-5; D possibly corresponds to TRBD1 (5 bases). The CDR3 is 19 residues long. Trimming took off 1 base at V and 1 base at J, with 20 bases between the two ends. CDR1 is MGHRA, CDR2 YSYEKL, per germline. The CDR3 protein is CASSQGPGGEGPSNQPQHF. DNA of the CDR3: TGCGCCAGCAGCCAAGGGCCGGGAGGGGAGGGACCGAGCAATCAGCCCCAGCATTTT.

J is TRBJ1-2 and V is TRBV19, with 7 bases lining up with TRBD1. This CDR3 contains 16 residues. From germline, CDR1 is LNHDA and CDR2 SQIVND (reference sequence). V lost 4 bases and J lost 6; bases outside the gene matches: 14. The CDR3 protein is CASSTTTTGRRDGYTF. DNA for the CDR3: TGTGCCAGTAGTACCACAACGACAGGGCGAAGGGATGGCTACACCTTC.

The chain recombines TRBV6-1 with TRBJ2-6; a weak D match, TRBD1 (5 bases). CDR3 length: 18 amino acids. Trimming stripped 0 bases from V and 0 bases from J, with 12 bases between. CDR1 is MNHNS and CDR2 is SASEGT in the germline V gene. The CDR3: CASSEAPTESSGANVLTF. CDR3 DNA: TGTGCCAGCAGTGAAGCCCCGACAGAAAGCTCTGGGGCCAACGTCCTGACTTTC.

A single count supports this clone. V and J are TRBV27 and TRBJ2-3; 8 positions agree with TRBD2. After removal of 5 bases from V and 2 bases from J, the junction contained 12 bases not matched to a gene. Germline assignment: CDR1 MNHEY and CDR2 SMNVEV (reference sequence). The length of the CDR3 is 17 residues. CDR3 amino acids: CASSPQGERGTTDTQYF. Here the CDR3 DNA reads TGTGCCAGCAGTCCCCAAGGGGAGCGGGGGACCACAGATACGCAGTATTTT.

The chain has TRBV2 and TRBJ2-1, with 9 bases that match TRBD2. The CDR3 length is 16 residues. The V gene end was trimmed by 6 bases and the J gene end by 5 bases; junction bases not matched to a gene: 11. The germline gives CDR1 SNHLY, CDR2 FYNNEI. The CDR3 nucleotides are TGTGCCAGCAGCCTCCAGGGAGCGGGGGGCCACAATGAGCAGTTCTTC. Translated: CASSLQGAGGHNEQFF.

The chain couples TRBV10-2 to TRBJ1-2; 9 bases fit TRBD1. The CDR3 consists of 13 residues. The V gene end was trimmed by 6 bases and the J gene end by 4 bases; junction bases not matched to a gene: 3. CDR1 and CDR2 from the germline V gene are WSHSY and SAAADI. The CDR3 sequence: CASRQDRGYGYTF. The DNA for the CDR3 is TGCGCCAGCAGACAGGACAGGGGCTATGGCTACACCTTC.

The chain carries TRBV2 and TRBJ1-1; D might be TRBD1 (5 bases). CDR3 size: 14 residues. Germline CDR1 is SNHLY and CDR2 is FYNNEI. V lost 4 bases and J lost 4, with 13 bases in between. Written as DNA, the CDR3 is TGTGCCAGCAGTGGGGACGGGAGGACCACTGAAGCTTTCTTT. Protein: CASSGDGRTTEAFF.

The chain carries TRBV28 and TRBJ1-6, with TRBD1 as a possible D gene (5 bases). The CDR3 length is 15 residues. V dropped 2 bases and J dropped 8 bases, with 13 bases sitting between them. The germline gives CDR1 MDHEN, CDR2 SYDVKM. The chain's CDR3 is CASSLGRGLHSPLHF. CDR3 in DNA: TGTGCCAGCAGTTTAGGTAGGGGACTCCATTCACCCCTCCACTTT. Looking up the rest from reference TRBV28 and TRBJ1-6 gives the full variable domain: DVKVTQSSRYLVKRTGEKVFLECVQDMDHENMFWYRQDPGLGLRLIYFSYDVKMKEKGDIPEGYSVSREKKERFSLILESASTNQTSMYLCASSLGRGLHSPLHFGNGTRLTVT.

The chain is built from TRBV5-8 and TRBJ1-1, with 7 bases that match TRBD1. The CDR3 has 15 amino acids. Looked up from germline, CDR1 is SGHTS and CDR2 is YDEGEE. V gave up 0 bases and J gave up 1 base; unmatched junction bases: 3. CDR3 coding DNA: TGTGCCAGCAGCTTGGCGGGACAGAAGAACACTGAAGCTTTCTTT. Translating gives CASSLAGQKNTEAFF.

This clone appeared a few times. The J gene is TRBJ1-5, the V gene TRBV15; TRBD1 might be the D (5 bases). CDR1 and CDR2 from the germline V gene are LNHNV and YYDKDF (reference sequence). V lost 3 bases and J 7 bases, leaving 16 bases between the germline ends. This CDR3 has 15 residues. The CDR3 is CATSSTRGVSQPQHF. CDR3 nucleotides: TGTGCCACCAGCAGTACGCGGGGGGTATCGCAGCCCCAGCATTTT.

The rearrangement uses TRBV2 and TRBJ2-4, with a tentative D call TRBD2 (6 bases). Trimming stripped 6 bases from V and 1 base from J, with 13 bases between. Germline loops: CDR1 SNHLY, CDR2 FYNNEI. This CDR3 has 15 amino acids. The chain's CDR3 is CASRVEGRAKNIQYF. DNA for the CDR3: TGTGCCAGCAGGGTTGAAGGGAGGGCCAAAAACATTCAGTACTTC.

The V and J genes are TRBV11-2 and TRBJ2-7, with 7 bases matching TRBD1. Germline loops: CDR1 SGHAT, CDR2 FQNNGV. With 5 bases clipped from V and 3 bases from J, the junction kept 4 bases outside the gene matches. The CDR3 contains 13 residues. CDR3 amino acids: CASSRDSLYEQYF. CDR3 nucleotides: TGTGCCAGCAGCCGGGACAGTCTCTACGAGCAGTACTTC.

This chain links TRBV27 with TRBJ2-7; unclear D gene. Trimming left V 5 bases short and J 6 bases short, with 14 bases between. The CDR3 sequence is 13 residues long. Germline loops: CDR1 MNHEY, CDR2 SMNVEV (reference sequence). CDR3 residues: CASSVVQASEQYF. CDR3 nucleotides: TGTGCCAGCAGTGTTGTCCAAGCATCCGAGCAGTACTTC.

This clone was seen a handful of times. V and J are TRBV11-2 and TRBJ1-1, with D unresolved. The CDR3 contains 13 residues. V was cut by 3 bases and J by 2 bases, with 7 bases left in between. The germline gives CDR1 SGHAT, CDR2 FQNNGV. This CDR3 is CASSLRTNTEAFF. The CDR3 DNA reads TGTGCCAGCAGCTTGCGGACCAACACTGAAGCTTTCTTT.

V gene TRBV6-1 combines with J gene TRBJ1-2; tentatively, D is TRBD1 (5 bases). This CDR3 has 11 residues. With 7 bases removed from V and 8 bases from J, the gap between germline ends came to 11 bases. From germline, CDR1 is MNHNS and CDR2 SASEGT. The CDR3 DNA reads as TGTGCCAGCAACCAGGGCCGGGGCTACACCTTC. Residues: CASNQGRGYTF.